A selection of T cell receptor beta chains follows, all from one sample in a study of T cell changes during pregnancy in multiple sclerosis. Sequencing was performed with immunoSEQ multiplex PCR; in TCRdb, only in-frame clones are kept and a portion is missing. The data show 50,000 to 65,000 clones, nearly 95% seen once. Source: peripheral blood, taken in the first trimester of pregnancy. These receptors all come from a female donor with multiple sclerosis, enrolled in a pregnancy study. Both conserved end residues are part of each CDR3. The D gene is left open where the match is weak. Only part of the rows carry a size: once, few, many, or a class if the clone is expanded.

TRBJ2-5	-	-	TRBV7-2	CASSFGPQVEETQYF	TGTGCCAGCAGCTTTGGTCCCCAGGTAGAAGAGACCCAGTACTTC
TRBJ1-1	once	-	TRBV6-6	CASRPREVNTEAFF	TGTGCCAGCAGACCGCGGGAGGTGAACACTGAAGCTTTCTTT
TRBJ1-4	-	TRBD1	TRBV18	CASSPGQGEKLFF	TGTGCCAGCTCACCGGGACAGGGGGAAAAACTGTTTTTT
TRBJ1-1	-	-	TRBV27	CASSLGQTTEAFF	TGTGCCAGCAGTCTAGGACAAACCACTGAAGCTTTCTTT
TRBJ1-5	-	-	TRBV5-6	CASSFGLGASNQPQHF	TGTGCCAGCAGCTTTGGATTGGGGGCGAGCAATCAGCCCCAGCATTTT
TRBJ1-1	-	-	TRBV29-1	CSVGPSLPTTFQGKDTEAFF	TGCAGCGTTGGCCCCAGCCTTCCCACAACGTTTCAGGGGAAAGACACTGAAGCTTTCTTT
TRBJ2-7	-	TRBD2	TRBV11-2	CASSLGGSGGAGYEQYF	TGTGCCAGCAGCTTAGGTGGTAGCGGGGGGGCGGGGTACGAGCAGTACTTC
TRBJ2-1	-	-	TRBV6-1	CASSEAGGPLFEQFF	TGTGCCAGCAGTGAAGCGGGGGGGCCTCTCTTTGAGCAGTTCTTC
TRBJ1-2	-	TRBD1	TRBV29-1	CSVEDEGGWGYTF	TGCAGCGTTGAAGATGAAGGGGGCTGGGGCTACACCTTC
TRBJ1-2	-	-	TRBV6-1	CASSPLTLAYGYTF	TGTGCCAGCAGTCCCCTTACTCTAGCCTATGGCTACACCTTC
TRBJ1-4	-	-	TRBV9	CASSPRGLANEKLFF	TGTGCCAGCAGCCCGAGGGGGTTAGCTAATGAAAAACTGTTTTTT
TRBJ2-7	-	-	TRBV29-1	CSVEWTHNYEQYF	TGCAGCGTTGAGTGGACACACAACTACGAGCAGTACTTC
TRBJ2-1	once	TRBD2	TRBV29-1	CSVPRRWRGGNHEQFF	TGCAGCGTCCCCCGGAGGTGGCGGGGGGGCAACCATGAGCAGTTCTTC
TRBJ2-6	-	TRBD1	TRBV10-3	CAISESRLLGTGVRSRANVLTF	TGTGCCATCAGTGAGTCTCGCCTCCTCGGGACAGGGGTACGCTCTCGGGCCAACGTCCTGACTTTC
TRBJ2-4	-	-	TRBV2	CASSENMGSVLNIQYF	TGTGCCAGCAGTGAAAATATGGGCTCGGTATTAAACATTCAGTACTTC
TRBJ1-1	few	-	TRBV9	CASSVAPGLNTEAFF	TGTGCCAGCAGCGTAGCCCCAGGTCTGAACACTGAAGCTTTCTTT